This T cell receptor (beta chain) stems from a study of CD8 T cells in Susac syndrome. Study-level information: The Susac syndrome patients that were sequenced included more than 5 with active disease and under ten in remission.

This CDR3 is 13 amino acids long. Germline V gene data show CDR1 as MNHEY and CDR2 as SVGAGI. V lost 4 bases, J lost 8 bases, and 14 bases lay in between. The RNA input was 0.5 to 1 ug, and it was reverse transcribed with random hexamers. Multiplex immunoSEQ PCR targeted 54 Vbeta and 13 Jbeta TCR beta segments. Each CDR3 protein gets one entry after TCRdb re-called the immunoSEQ multiplex PCR reads with MiXCR. Of around 180,000 distinct CDR3 sequences in the sample, 90% to 95% are singletons; the top ten hold 0.12%. Study findings and constraints: Clonal expansion was absent from the CD4+ T cell repertoires in Susac syndrome.

In Susac syndrome patients, recently defined diagnostic criteria for definite or probable disease were met. Notes on this clonotype: The antigen remains undetermined.

The receptor's source is a human donor with Susac syndrome. The sample comprised CD4+ T cells from PBMCs. The chain carries TRBV6-5 and TRBJ1-2; D is unclear. DNA for the CDR3: TGTGCCAGCAGTTTCCGTACCCTCGAGGGCTACACCTTC. Translating gives CASSFRTLEGYTF.